Below, one T cell receptor beta chain is given with its context. Its antigen is unknown. The data stem from a study of T cell responses to AZD1222 COVID-19 vaccine. Study as a whole: Pooling of second doses given at about 4 or about 12 weeks was done. Study-level findings and limits: With two AZD1222 doses given, Spike-specific TCR breadth and depth both rose. There were mostly white British donors and more females than males, and clonal diversity was possibly underestimated.

The CDR3 has 14 residues. V was pared by 4 bases and J by 5 bases, with 14 bases between. Germline loops: CDR1 MNHEY, CDR2 SVGEGT. Only in-frame clones appear in the TCRdb table, and some are missing; sequencing was by immunoSEQ multiplex PCR. The sample has more than 100,000 clones, about 85% seen once. The genes are TRBV6-2 or TRBV6-3 and TRBJ1-1, with D maybe TRBD1 (5 bases). Sequenced here: peripheral blood, sampled on day 0 of AZD1222 vaccination. The sequence was collected from an adult in good health. The CDR3, as DNA: TGTGCCAGCAGTTCCCCGGCAGGGATGACTGAAGCTTTCTTT. Its translation: CASSSPAGMTEAFF.